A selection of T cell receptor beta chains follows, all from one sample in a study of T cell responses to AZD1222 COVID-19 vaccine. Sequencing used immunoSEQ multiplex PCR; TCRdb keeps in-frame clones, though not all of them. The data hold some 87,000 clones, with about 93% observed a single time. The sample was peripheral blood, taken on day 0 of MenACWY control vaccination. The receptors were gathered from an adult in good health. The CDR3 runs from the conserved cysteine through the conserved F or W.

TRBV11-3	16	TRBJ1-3	CASIPTGAVSGNTIYF
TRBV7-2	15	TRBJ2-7	CASSPQYGGVYEQYF
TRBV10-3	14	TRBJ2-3	CAISDSASTDTQYF
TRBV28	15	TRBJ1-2	CASSLSRQRYEGYTF
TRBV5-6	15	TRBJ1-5	CASSWGGQGRQPQHF
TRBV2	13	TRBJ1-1	CASSITVNTEAFF
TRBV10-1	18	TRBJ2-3	CASSGQGANSISPDTQYF
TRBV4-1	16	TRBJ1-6	CASSQDAGQRGSPLHF
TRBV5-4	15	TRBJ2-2	CASSSFGVGTGELFF
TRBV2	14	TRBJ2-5	CASSRDRGTGTQYF
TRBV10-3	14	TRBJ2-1	CAISPRQETGEQFF
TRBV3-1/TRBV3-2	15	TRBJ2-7	CASSHQTGGFTEQYF
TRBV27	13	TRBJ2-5	CASTRLNQETQYF
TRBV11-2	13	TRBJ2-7	CASSLVSGGEQYF
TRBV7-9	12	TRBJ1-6	CASSLNSGFLHF
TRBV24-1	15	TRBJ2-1	CATSDTDSLINEQFF
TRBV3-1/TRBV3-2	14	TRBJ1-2	CASSQWDSFYGYTF
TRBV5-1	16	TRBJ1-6	CASSPGQSSYNSPLHF
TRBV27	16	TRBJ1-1	CASSSGQGLETTEAFF
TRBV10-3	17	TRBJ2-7	CAISELTPGLAGYEQYF
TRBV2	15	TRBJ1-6	CASSDLGRGNSPLHF
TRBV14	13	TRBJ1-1	CASSQDQNTEAFF
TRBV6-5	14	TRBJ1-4	CASNTGTDNEKLFF
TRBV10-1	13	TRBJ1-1	CASSDRGTGTAFF
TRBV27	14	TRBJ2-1	CASSLWQGGNEQFF
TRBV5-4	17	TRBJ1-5	CASSLGGTGVGNQPQHF
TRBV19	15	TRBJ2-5	CASSMTGGARETQYF
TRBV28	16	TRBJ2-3	CASSSRTGESTDTQYF
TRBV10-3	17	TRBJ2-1	CAISTSGGPAAYNEQFF
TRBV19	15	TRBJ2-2	CASTRDRGMIGELFF
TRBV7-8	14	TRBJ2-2	CASSLAPFLGELFF
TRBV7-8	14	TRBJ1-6	CASSLAGYNSPLHF
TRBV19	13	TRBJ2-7	CASSKLRDGEQYF
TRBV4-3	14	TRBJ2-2	CASSQGGLTGELFF
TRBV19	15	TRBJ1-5	CASSMVAGGFQPQHF
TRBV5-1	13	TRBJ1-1	CASSPLLNTEAFF
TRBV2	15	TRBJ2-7	CASSDVRAGPYEQYF
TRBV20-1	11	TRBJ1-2	CSAKIGDRDLF
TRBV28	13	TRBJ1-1	CASTLGENTEAFF
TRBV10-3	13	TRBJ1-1	CAISEQENTEAFF
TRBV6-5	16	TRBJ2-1	CASSYSRARSYNEQFF
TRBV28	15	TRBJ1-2	CASSTGGGLDYGYTF
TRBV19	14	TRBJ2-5	CASSTGQGRETQYF
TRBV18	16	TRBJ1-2	CASSPSTRAPEYGYTF